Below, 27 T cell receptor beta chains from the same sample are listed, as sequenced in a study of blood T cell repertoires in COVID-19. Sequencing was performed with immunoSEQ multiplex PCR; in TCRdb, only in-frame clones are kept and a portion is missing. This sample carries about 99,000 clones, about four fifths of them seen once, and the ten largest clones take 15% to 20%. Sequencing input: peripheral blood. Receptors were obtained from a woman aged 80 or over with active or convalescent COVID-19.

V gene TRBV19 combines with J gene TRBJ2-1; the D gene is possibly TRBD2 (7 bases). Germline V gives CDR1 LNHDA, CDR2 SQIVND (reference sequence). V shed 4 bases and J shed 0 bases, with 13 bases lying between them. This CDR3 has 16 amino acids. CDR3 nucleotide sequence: TGTGCCAGTAGTAGGGGGGGCCCCAGCTCCTACAATGAGCAGTTCTTC. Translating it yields CASSRGGPSSYNEQFF. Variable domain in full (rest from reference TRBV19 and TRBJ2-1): DGGITQSPKYLFRKEGQNVTLSCEQNLNHDAMYWYRQDPGQGLRLIYYSQIVNDFQKGDIAEGYSVSREKKESFPLTVTSAQKNPTAFYLCASSRGGPSSYNEQFFGPGTRLTVL.

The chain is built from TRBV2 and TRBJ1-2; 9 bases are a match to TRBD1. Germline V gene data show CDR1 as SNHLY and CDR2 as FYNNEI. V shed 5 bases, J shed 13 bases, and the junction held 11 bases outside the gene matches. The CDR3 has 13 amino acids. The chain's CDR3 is CASSTGTGLECTF. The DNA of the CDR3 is TGTGCCAGCAGTACCGGGACAGGGCTCGAGTGCACCTTC.

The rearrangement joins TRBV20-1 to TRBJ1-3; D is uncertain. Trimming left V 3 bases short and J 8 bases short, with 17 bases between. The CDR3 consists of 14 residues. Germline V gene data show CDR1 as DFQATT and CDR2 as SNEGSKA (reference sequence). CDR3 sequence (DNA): TGCAGTGCTAGTCTCGGAGGAAAGAGTCACACCATATATTTT. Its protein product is CSASLGGKSHTIYF.

The CDR3 bases are TGTGCCAGCAGCTTGGTCGCGGGACAGGGGTTCAATGAGCAGTTCTTC. The encoded protein is CASSLVAGQGFNEQFF. The chain links TRBV5-5 to TRBJ2-1; 10 bases line up with TRBD1. The V segment lost 0 bases and the J segment 6 bases; nucleotides outside the gene matches: 6. The CDR3 length is 16 residues. In germline, CDR1 is SGHKS, CDR2 YYEKEE (reference sequence).

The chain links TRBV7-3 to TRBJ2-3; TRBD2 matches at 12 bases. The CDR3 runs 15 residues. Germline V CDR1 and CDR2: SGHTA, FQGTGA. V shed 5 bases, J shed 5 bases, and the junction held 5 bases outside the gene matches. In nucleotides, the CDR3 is TGTGCCAGCAGCCTCCCGGGACTAGCGGGAGATACGCAGTATTTT. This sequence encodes CASSLPGLAGDTQYF.

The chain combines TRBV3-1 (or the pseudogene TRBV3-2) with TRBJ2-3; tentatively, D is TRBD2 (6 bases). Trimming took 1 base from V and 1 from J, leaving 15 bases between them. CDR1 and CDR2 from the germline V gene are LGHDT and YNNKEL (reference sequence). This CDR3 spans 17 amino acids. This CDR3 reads CASSQVLRGGGTDTQYF. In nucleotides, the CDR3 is TGTGCCAGCAGCCAAGTCCTGCGCGGAGGGGGCACAGATACGCAGTATTTT.

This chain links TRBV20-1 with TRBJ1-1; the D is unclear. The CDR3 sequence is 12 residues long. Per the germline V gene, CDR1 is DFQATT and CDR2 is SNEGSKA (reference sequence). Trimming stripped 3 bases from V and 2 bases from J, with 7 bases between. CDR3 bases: TGCAGTGCTAGTCGGGATAACACTGAAGCTTTCTTT. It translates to CSASRDNTEAFF.

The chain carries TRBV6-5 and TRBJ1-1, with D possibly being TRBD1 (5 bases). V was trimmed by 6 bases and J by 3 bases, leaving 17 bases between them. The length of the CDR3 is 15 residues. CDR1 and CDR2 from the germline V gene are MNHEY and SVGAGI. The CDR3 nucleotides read TGTGCCAGCAGCGGGCGTGGGGGGGTCGACACTGAAGCTTTCTTT. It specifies CASSGRGGVDTEAFF.

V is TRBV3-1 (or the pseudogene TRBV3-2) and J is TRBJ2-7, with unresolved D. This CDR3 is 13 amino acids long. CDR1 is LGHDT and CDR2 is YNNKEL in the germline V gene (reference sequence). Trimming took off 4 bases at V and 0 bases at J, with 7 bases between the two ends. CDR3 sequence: CASSPPVSYEQYF. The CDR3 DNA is TGTGCCAGCAGCCCCCCAGTCTCCTACGAGCAGTACTTC.

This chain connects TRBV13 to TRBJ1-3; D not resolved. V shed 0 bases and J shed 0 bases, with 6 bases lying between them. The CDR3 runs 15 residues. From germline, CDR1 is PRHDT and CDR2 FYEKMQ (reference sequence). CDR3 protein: CASSLGEVSGNTIYF. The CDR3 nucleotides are TGTGCCAGCAGCTTAGGGGAGGTCTCTGGAAACACCATATATTTT. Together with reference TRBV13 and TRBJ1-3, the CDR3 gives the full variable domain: AAGVIQSPRHLIKEKRETATLKCYPIPRHDTVYWYQQGPGQDPQFLISFYEKMQSDKGSIPDRFSAQQFSDYHSELNMSSLELGDSALYFCASSLGEVSGNTIYFGEGSWLTVV.

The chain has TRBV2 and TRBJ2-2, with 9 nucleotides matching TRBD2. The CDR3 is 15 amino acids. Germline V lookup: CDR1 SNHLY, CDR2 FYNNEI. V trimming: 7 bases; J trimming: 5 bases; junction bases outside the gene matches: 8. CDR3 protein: CASNPSGTRTGELFF. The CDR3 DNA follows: TGTGCCAGCAACCCTAGCGGGACCCGAACCGGGGAGCTGTTTTTT.

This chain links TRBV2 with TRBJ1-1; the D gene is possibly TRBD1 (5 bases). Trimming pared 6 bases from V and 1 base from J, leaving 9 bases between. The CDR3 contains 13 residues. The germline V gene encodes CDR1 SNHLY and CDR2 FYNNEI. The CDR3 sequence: CASRSTGNTEAFF. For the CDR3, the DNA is TGTGCCAGCAGATCCACAGGGAACACTGAAGCTTTCTTT. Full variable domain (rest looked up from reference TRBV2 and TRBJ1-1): EPEVTQTPSHQVTQMGQEVILRCVPISNHLYFYWYRQILGQKVEFLVSFYNNEISEKSEIFDDQFSVERPDGSNFTLKIRSTKLEDSAMYFCASRSTGNTEAFFGQGTRLTVV.

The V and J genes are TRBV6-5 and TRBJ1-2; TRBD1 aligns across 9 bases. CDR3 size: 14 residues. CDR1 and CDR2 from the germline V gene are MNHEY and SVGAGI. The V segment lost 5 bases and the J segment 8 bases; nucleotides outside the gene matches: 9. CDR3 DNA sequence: TGTGCCAGCAGTCCGAGACAGGGGGAACGGGGCTACACCTTC. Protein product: CASSPRQGERGYTF.

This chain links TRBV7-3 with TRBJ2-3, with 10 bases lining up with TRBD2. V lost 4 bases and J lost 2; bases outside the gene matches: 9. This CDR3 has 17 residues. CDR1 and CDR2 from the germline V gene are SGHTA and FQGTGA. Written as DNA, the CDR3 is TGTGCCAGCAGCTCAAACGGACTAGCGGAATCCACAGATACGCAGTATTTT. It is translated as CASSSNGLAESTDTQYF. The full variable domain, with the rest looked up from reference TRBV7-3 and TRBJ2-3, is GAGVSQTPSNKVTEKGKYVELRCDPISGHTALYWYRQSLGQGPEFLIYFQGTGAADDSGLPNDRFFAVRPEGSVSTLKIQRTERGDSAVYLCASSSNGLAESTDTQYFGPGTRLTVL.

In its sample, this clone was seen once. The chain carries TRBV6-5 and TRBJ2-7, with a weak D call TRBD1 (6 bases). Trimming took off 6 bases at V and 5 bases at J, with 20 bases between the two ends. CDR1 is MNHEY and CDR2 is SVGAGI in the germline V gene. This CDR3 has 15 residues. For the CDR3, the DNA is TGTGCCAGCAGATCACACTCACCAGGGGCCGACGAGCAGTACTTC. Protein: CASRSHSPGADEQYF.

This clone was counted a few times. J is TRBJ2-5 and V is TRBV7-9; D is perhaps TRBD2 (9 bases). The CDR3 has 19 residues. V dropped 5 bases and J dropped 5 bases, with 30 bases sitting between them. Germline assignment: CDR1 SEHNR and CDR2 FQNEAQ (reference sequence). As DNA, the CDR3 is TGTGCCAGCAGCCGTTGGACAGGGAGACTAGCGGCCTACGCGGAGACCCAGTACTTC. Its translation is CASSRWTGRLAAYAETQYF.

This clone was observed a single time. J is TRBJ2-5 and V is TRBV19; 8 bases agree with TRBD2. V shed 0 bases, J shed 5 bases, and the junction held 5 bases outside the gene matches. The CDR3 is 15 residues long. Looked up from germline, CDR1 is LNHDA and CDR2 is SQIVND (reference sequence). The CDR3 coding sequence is TGTGCCAGTAGTATAGAGCGGGGGGCTATGGAGACCCAGTACTTC. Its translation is CASSIERGAMETQYF.

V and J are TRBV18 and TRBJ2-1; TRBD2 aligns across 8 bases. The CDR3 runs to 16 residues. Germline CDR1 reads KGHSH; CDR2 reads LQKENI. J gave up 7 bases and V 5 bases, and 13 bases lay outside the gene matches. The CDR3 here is CASSTLLSGSMNEQFF. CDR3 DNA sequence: TGTGCCAGCTCAACCCTCCTGAGCGGGAGTATGAATGAGCAGTTCTTC.

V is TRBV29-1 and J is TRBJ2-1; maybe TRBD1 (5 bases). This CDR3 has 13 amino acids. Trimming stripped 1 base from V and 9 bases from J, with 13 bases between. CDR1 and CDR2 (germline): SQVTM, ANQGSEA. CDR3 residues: CSVEGQGLIEQFF. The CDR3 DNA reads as TGCAGCGTTGAAGGTCAGGGTTTGATTGAGCAGTTCTTC.

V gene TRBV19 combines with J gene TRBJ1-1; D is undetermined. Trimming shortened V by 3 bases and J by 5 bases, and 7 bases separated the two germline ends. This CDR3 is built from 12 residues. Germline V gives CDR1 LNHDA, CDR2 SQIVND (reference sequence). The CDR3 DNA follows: TGTGCCAGTAGTATCCGGGGTACTGAAGCTTTCTTT. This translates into CASSIRGTEAFF.

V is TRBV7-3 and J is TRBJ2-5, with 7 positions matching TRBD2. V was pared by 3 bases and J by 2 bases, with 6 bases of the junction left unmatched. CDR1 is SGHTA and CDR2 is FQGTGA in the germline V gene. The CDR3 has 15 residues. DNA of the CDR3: TGTGCCAGCAGCTTGGGGGTGGGACTACAAGAGACCCAGTACTTC. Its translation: CASSLGVGLQETQYF.

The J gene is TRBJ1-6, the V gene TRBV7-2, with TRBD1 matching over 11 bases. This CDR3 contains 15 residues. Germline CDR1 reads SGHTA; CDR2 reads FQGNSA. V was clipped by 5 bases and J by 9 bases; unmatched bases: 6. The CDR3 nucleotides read TGTGCCAGCAGCCCTCGGACAGGGGGCGTTTCACCCCTCCACTTT. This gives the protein CASSPRTGGVSPLHF. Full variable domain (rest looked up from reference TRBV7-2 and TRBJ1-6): GAGVSQSPSNKVTEKGKDVELRCDPISGHTALYWYRQSLGQGLEFLIYFQGNSAPDKSGLPSDRFSAERTGGSVSTLTIQRTQQEDSAVYLCASSPRTGGVSPLHFGNGTRLTVT.

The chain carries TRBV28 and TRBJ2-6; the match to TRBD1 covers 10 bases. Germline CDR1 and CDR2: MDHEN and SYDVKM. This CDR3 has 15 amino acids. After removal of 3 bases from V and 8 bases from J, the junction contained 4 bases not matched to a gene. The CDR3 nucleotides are TGTGCCAGCAGTTTTAGGGGACAGGGGACCAACGTCCTGACTTTC. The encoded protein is CASSFRGQGTNVLTF. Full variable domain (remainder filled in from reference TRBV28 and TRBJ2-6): DVKVTQSSRYLVKRTGEKVFLECVQDMDHENMFWYRQDPGLGLRLIYFSYDVKMKEKGDIPEGYSVSREKKERFSLILESASTNQTSMYLCASSFRGQGTNVLTFGAGSRLTVL.

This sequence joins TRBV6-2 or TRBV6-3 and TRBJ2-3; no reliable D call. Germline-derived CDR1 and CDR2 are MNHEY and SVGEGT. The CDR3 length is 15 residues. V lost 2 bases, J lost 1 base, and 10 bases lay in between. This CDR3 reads CASSYEHRGTDTQYF. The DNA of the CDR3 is TGTGCCAGCAGTTACGAACATCGGGGCACAGATACGCAGTATTTT.

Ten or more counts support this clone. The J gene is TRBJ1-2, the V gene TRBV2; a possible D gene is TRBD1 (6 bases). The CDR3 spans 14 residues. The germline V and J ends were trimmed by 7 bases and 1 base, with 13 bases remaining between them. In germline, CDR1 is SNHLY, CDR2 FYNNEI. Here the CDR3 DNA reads TGTGCCAGCACCGTAGGGGGTCTTAACTATGGCTACACCTTC. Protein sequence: CASTVGGLNYGYTF. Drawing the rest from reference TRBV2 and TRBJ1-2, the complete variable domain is EPEVTQTPSHQVTQMGQEVILRCVPISNHLYFYWYRQILGQKVEFLVSFYNNEISEKSEIFDDQFSVERPDGSNFTLKIRSTKLEDSAMYFCASTVGGLNYGYTFGSGTRLTVV.

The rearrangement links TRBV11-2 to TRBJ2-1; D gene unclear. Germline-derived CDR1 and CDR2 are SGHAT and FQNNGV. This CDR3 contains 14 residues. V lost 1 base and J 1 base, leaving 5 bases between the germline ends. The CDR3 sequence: CASSLAPSYNEQFF. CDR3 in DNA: TGTGCCAGCAGCTTAGCCCCTTCCTACAATGAGCAGTTCTTC.

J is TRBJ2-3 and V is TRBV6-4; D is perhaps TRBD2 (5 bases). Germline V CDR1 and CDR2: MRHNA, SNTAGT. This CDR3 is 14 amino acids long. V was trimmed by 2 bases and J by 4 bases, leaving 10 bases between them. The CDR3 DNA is TGTGCCAGCAGTGACGGGAGAAGCGCAGATACGCAGTATTTT. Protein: CASSDGRSADTQYF.